This passage covers 18 T cell receptor beta chains from one sample sequenced in a study of CXCR3-negative and CXCR3-positive naive CD8 T cells. Study findings and constraints: Relative to CXCR3-negative naive cells, CXCR3-positive naive cells had more hydrophobic TRB CDR3s.

These receptors lack a known antigen. Libraries of TRB cDNA were made by 5' RACE and carried UMIs. With the 5' RACE reads reprocessed, TCRdb shows one record per CDR3 protein and no DNA. The ten most abundant clones cover 0.25% to 0.3% of a sample with 120,000 to 150,000 distinct CDR3 sequences. Material for sequencing was naive CXCR3+ CD8+ T cells from blood. This sample's subset: CD45RO-CCR7+CD27+CD95- naive CD8+ T cells expressing CXCR3 (TNR3+). These receptors were obtained from a human donor in good health. Some clones in this sample may be carry-over from other donors' samples.

This chain links TRBV27 with TRBJ2-1; TCRdb picks TRBD2, but there is no DNA to check that call. In germline, CDR1 is MNHEY, CDR2 SMNVEV (reference sequence). The CDR3 runs to 15 residues. CDR3: CASSSGLAGDNEQFF.

The chain combines TRBV29-1 with TRBJ2-3. Germline CDR1 SQVTM, CDR2 ANQGSEA. CDR3 length: 12 residues. This CDR3 is CSVEAGTDTQYF.

The J gene is TRBJ1-2, the V gene TRBV19; no DNA is available, so the TRBD1 call from TCRdb remains unchecked. CDR1 and CDR2 from the germline V gene are LNHDA and SQIVND (reference sequence). The CDR3 extends over 18 amino acids. CDR3 residues: CASGGIVTGVQFLDGYTF.

The rearrangement links TRBV6-5 to TRBJ2-5; the TRBD1 assignment by TCRdb is unverifiable without DNA. Germline CDR1 is MNHEY and CDR2 is SVGAGI. This CDR3 has 17 amino acids. The CDR3 sequence is CASSYSEPWGLGETQYF.

The gene calls are TRBV12-3 or TRBV12-4 and TRBJ2-1. The CDR3 totals 13 residues. The CDR3 here is CASSLASVAEQFF.

This chain connects TRBV14 to TRBJ1-1. The CDR3 consists of 15 residues. Germline-derived CDR1 and CDR2 are SGHDN and FVKESK. CDR3 region: CASSLTRGGIAEAFF.

V gene TRBV20-1 combines with J gene TRBJ1-5. Germline V gene data show CDR1 as DFQATT and CDR2 as SNEGSKA (reference sequence). The CDR3 length is 13 residues. The chain's CDR3 is CSALGGKNQPQHF.

This chain uses TRBV24-1 with TRBJ2-1; TCRdb's D call, TRBD1, is unchecked because there is no DNA. There are 18 residues in the CDR3. Germline CDR1 and CDR2: KGHDR and SFDVKD. The CDR3 spells CATSDYDNRDWGYNEQFF.

This rearrangement joins TRBV6-6 to TRBJ2-2; checking the TCRdb D call of TRBD2 is not possible without DNA. The CDR3 is made up of 14 amino acids. The V gene's germline CDR1 is MNHNY and CDR2 SVGAGI (reference sequence). CDR3 residues: CASSQGLTPGELFF.

CDR3 protein: CASSESPGSTEAFF. This rearrangement joins TRBV6-1 to TRBJ1-1. Germline V gene data show CDR1 as MNHNS and CDR2 as SASEGT. This CDR3 comprises 14 residues.

J is TRBJ2-2 and V is TRBV28; the TCRdb D gene call, TRBD1, has no DNA to confirm it. Per germline, CDR1 MDHEN and CDR2 SYDVKM. CDR3 length: 19 amino acids. The CDR3 is CASSLRDRGREIDTGELFF. The complete variable domain, with remaining parts taken from reference TRBV28 and TRBJ2-2, reads DVKVTQSSRYLVKRTGEKVFLECVQDMDHENMFWYRQDPGLGLRLIYFSYDVKMKEKGDIPEGYSVSREKKERFSLILESASTNQTSMYLCASSLRDRGREIDTGELFFGEGSRLTVL.

Here the CDR3 reads CASSLIQETQYF. This rearrangement joins TRBV5-6 to TRBJ2-5. CDR1 is SGHDT and CDR2 is YYEEEE in the germline V gene. CDR3 length: 12 residues.

The chain recombines TRBV7-9 with TRBJ1-1. The CDR3 is 15 residues long. Germline V CDR1 and CDR2: SEHNR, FQNEAQ (reference sequence). This CDR3 reads CASSLQKTENTEAFF.

CDR3 loop: CASSPRPGQGASADTQYF. This chain uses TRBV3-1 with TRBJ2-3; no DNA is available, so the TRBD1 call from TCRdb remains unchecked. Germline lookup yields CDR1 LGHDT and CDR2 YNNKEL (reference sequence). The CDR3 loop spans 18 amino acids.

The chain recombines TRBV5-6 with TRBJ2-6. CDR3 length equals 13 residues. Per the germline V gene, CDR1 is SGHDT and CDR2 is YYEEEE. CDR3 region: CASSFTGANVLTF.

The genes are TRBV7-9 and TRBJ1-6. The CDR3 is 12 amino acids. Germline assignment: CDR1 SEHNR and CDR2 FQNEAQ (reference sequence). CDR3: CASSLDGLALHF.

This chain joins TRBV9 and TRBJ1-5; TCRdb calls TRBD1, which cannot be checked without DNA. Per germline, CDR1 SGDLS and CDR2 YYNGEE. The CDR3 runs to 16 residues. This CDR3 reads CASSVRDRGSNQPQHF.

The rearrangement links TRBV5-5 to TRBJ2-7; absent DNA, TCRdb's TRBD1 call cannot be checked. The germline V gene encodes CDR1 SGHKS and CDR2 YYEKEE (reference sequence). This CDR3 is built from 11 residues. This CDR3 is CASSLGQGAYF.